This entry concerns a single T cell receptor (beta chain). Its antigen is currently unknown. V lost 9 bases and J lost 1, with 9 bases in between. The germline CDR1 and CDR2 sequences are SNHLY and FYNNEI. CDR3 size: 12 residues. This specimen belongs to a study of cytomegalovirus exposure and HLA in healthy donors. Study context: Across 350 to 400 genotyped donors, roughly 85% landed in the Caucasian-associated ancestry cluster.

At the time of sampling, donors were nominally healthy, though unrecorded immune exposures were likely. In the PCR, 60 Vbeta and 13 Jbeta primers were used. Using immunoSEQ multiplex PCR, the repertoire was profiled, and TCRdb retains in-frame clones only, with some absent. The sample carries some 200,000 clones, 70% to 80% recorded once. Broader study findings: Links to common viral pathogens appeared, in a later analysis, for several of the most significant clusters. Some segments of the V type, notably TRBV6-2 and TRBV6-3, were excluded as indistinguishable.

The rearrangement joins TRBV2 to TRBJ2-5; D perhaps matches TRBD1 (6 bases). The TCR sequence derives from an older woman in good health and CMV-seropositive. The sequencing input was PBMCs. The CDR3 loop is CASNRVQETQYF. The CDR3 bases are TGTGCCAGTAACAGGGTCCAAGAGACCCAGTACTTC.